These 23 T cell receptor beta chains were all obtained from the same sample, sequenced in a study of cytomegalovirus exposure and HLA in healthy donors. Researchers ran the PCR with 60 Vbeta and 13 Jbeta primers. This table comes from immunoSEQ multiplex PCR, and its TCRdb copy is limited to in-frame clones, with some not included. Its table lists about 72,000 clones. Sequenced input: PBMCs. Receptors originate from a man in his forties in good health and CMV-seronegative.

The chain recombines TRBV30 with TRBJ1-6; D is uncertain. This CDR3 spans 14 amino acids. V was pared by 1 base and J by 9 bases, with 13 bases between. Germline assignment: CDR1 GTSNPN and CDR2 SVGIG (reference sequence). CDR3 coding DNA: TGTGCCTGGAGTGATCTTTCGGGGAGTTCACCCCTCCACTTT. Amino acid sequence: CAWSDLSGSSPLHF.

The chain links TRBV6-5 to TRBJ2-7; 13 nucleotides agree with TRBD2. The CDR3 is made up of 15 amino acids. Germline V gives CDR1 MNHEY, CDR2 SVGAGI. Unmatched junction bases numbered 8, after V lost 5 bases and J lost 7 bases. The chain's CDR3 is CASSPRTSGGLEQYF. CDR3 nucleotide sequence: TGTGCCAGCAGTCCCCGGACTAGCGGGGGATTAGAGCAGTACTTC.

V and J are TRBV18 and TRBJ1-3; D is perhaps TRBD1 (6 bases). Per the germline V gene, CDR1 is KGHSH and CDR2 is LQKENI. Trimming left V 0 bases short and J 3 bases short, with 12 bases between. The CDR3 runs to 16 residues. The CDR3 coding sequence is TGTGCCAGCTCACCACCCTCCAGGGGCGGTGGAAACACCATATATTTT. Amino acids: CASSPPSRGGGNTIYF.

The rearrangement joins TRBV5-1 to TRBJ2-3; 16 bases are a match to TRBD2. The CDR3 sequence is 16 residues long. The V gene end was trimmed by 4 bases and the J gene end by 4 bases; junction bases not matched to a gene: 3. Germline assignment: CDR1 SGHRS and CDR2 YFSETQ. CDR3 coding DNA: TGCGCCAGCAGCCCCGGGACTAGCGGGGGGGCAGATACGCAGTATTTT. This gives the protein CASSPGTSGGADTQYF.

The gene calls are TRBV30 and TRBJ2-5; no reliable D call. CDR1 GTSNPN and CDR2 SVGIG come from the germline V gene (reference sequence). The CDR3 extends over 11 amino acids. Trimming shortened V by 0 bases and J by 7 bases, and 6 bases separated the two germline ends. CDR3 sequence reads: CAWSVLGTQYF. For the CDR3, the DNA is TGTGCCTGGAGTGTACTTGGGACCCAGTACTTC.

This rearrangement joins TRBV29-1 to TRBJ1-4, with TRBD1 as a possible D gene (6 bases). Trimming stripped 4 bases from V and 8 bases from J, with 14 bases between. This CDR3 region has 13 residues. Germline values: CDR1 SQVTM, CDR2 ANQGSEA. CDR3 in DNA: TGCAGCGTTGTGGACAGCACGGGCGAAAAACTGTTTTTT. Translating gives CSVVDSTGEKLFF.

The CDR3 spells CASSFHDRVPFSGNTIYF. The CDR3 DNA reads TGTGCCAGCAGTTTTCACGACAGGGTCCCCTTCTCTGGAAACACCATATATTTT. The J gene is TRBJ1-3, the V gene TRBV27, with 7 bases lining up with TRBD1. CDR1 and CDR2 from the germline V gene are MNHEY and SMNVEV (reference sequence). Trimming removed 3 bases from V and 0 bases from J; junction bases left unmatched: 11. The CDR3 spans 18 residues.

The chain has TRBV30 and TRBJ1-1, with D possibly matching TRBD1 (5 bases). The germline V gene has CDR1 GTSNPN and CDR2 SVGIG (reference sequence). This CDR3 has 15 residues. V lost 0 bases and J 0 bases, leaving 11 bases between the germline ends. CDR3 residues: CAWSVALGLNTEAFF. The CDR3 region has the DNA TGTGCCTGGAGTGTTGCCCTGGGGCTGAACACTGAAGCTTTCTTT.

This CDR3 is CASSLSPSDSPRGYTF. The CDR3 coding sequence is TGTGCCAGCAGTTTATCCCCCTCGGACAGTCCTCGCGGCTACACCTTC. V is TRBV28 and J is TRBJ1-2; perhaps TRBD1 as D (6 bases). Trimming stripped 1 base from V and 8 bases from J, with 20 bases between. Germline V gene data show CDR1 as MDHEN and CDR2 as SYDVKM. The CDR3 has 16 amino acids.

The V and J genes are TRBV14 and TRBJ2-5; D call uncertain. The germline gives CDR1 SGHDN, CDR2 FVKESK. V lost 0 bases to trimming and J lost 8 bases, with 16 bases between them. This CDR3 contains 15 residues. CDR3 protein: CASSQEPGRPQTQYF. Written as DNA, the CDR3 is TGTGCCAGCAGCCAAGAGCCCGGCAGGCCCCAAACCCAGTACTTC.

J is TRBJ1-3 and V is TRBV30; the D gene is possibly TRBD1 (6 bases). Germline CDR1 GTSNPN, CDR2 SVGIG (reference sequence). The V end was cut by 2 bases, the J end by 2 bases, with 16 bases between. The length of the CDR3 is 16 residues. The CDR3 region is CAWSLGGGFTGNTIYF. The CDR3 nucleotides read TGTGCCTGGAGTCTTGGTGGGGGCTTCACTGGAAACACCATATATTTT.

The V call is TRBV5-6, the J call TRBJ1-2, with 9 nucleotides matching TRBD1. The junction had 6 bases not matched to a gene; V was cut back by 3 bases and J by 3 bases. Germline values: CDR1 SGHDT, CDR2 YYEEEE. This CDR3 region has 15 residues. The CDR3 protein is CASSWRDREHYGYTF. DNA of the CDR3: TGTGCCAGCAGCTGGAGGGACAGGGAGCACTATGGCTACACCTTC.

The genes are TRBV18 and TRBJ1-1; D is possibly TRBD1 (6 bases). Per the germline V gene, CDR1 is KGHSH and CDR2 is LQKENI. This CDR3 is 14 amino acids long. V lost 2 bases and J 1 base, leaving 8 bases between the germline ends. CDR3 nucleotide sequence: TGTGCCAGCTCACCATCGACAGGGAACACTGAAGCTTTCTTT. Translation: CASSPSTGNTEAFF. The variable domain in full, completed from reference TRBV18 and TRBJ1-1, reads NAGVMQNPRHLVRRRGQEARLRCSPMKGHSHVYWYRQLPEEGLKFMVYLQKENIIDESGMPKERFSAEFPKEGPSILRIQQVVRGDSAAYFCASSPSTGNTEAFFGQGTRLTVV.

The V call is TRBV7-8, the J call TRBJ2-5; 11 positions agree with TRBD2. Trimming cost V 8 bases and J 3 bases; bases outside gene matches: 8. In germline, CDR1 is SGHVS, CDR2 FQNEAQ. The CDR3 loop spans 15 amino acids. In nucleotides, the CDR3 is TGTGCCAGCTGGACCTCTAGCGGGGGGAAAGAGACCCAGTACTTC. This translates into CASWTSSGGKETQYF.

This rearrangement joins TRBV6-5 to TRBJ1-5; D gene ambiguous. The CDR3 runs to 13 residues. Germline V gives CDR1 MNHEY, CDR2 SVGAGI. The ends were cut back, 7 bases at V and 1 base at J, with 8 bases in the middle. CDR3 protein: CASNKNSNQPQHF. Written as DNA, the CDR3 is TGTGCCAGCAACAAAAACAGCAATCAGCCCCAGCATTTT.

The rearrangement joins TRBV27 to TRBJ2-7; no definite D call. The CDR3 is made up of 14 amino acids. Trimming removed 2 bases from V and 2 bases from J, with 10 bases in between. Germline CDR1 reads MNHEY; CDR2 reads SMNVEV (reference sequence). DNA for the CDR3: TGTGCCAGCAGTTTAAACAGAAAAACCTACGAGCAGTACTTC. This encodes CASSLNRKTYEQYF.

For the CDR3, the DNA is TGCAGCGTTGAAGATGACGATGCGGTCGTCATACCTATGAACACTGAAGCTTTCTTT. Amino acids: CSVEDDDAVVIPMNTEAFF. The chain is built from TRBV29-1 and TRBJ1-1; D uncertain. The germline V gene encodes CDR1 SQVTM and CDR2 ANQGSEA. The CDR3 sequence is 19 residues long. V lost 0 bases, J lost 0 bases, and 23 bases lay in between. Variable domain in full (rest from reference TRBV29-1 and TRBJ1-1): SAVISQKPSRDICQRGTSLTIQCQVDSQVTMMFWYRQQPGQSLTLIATANQGSEATYESGFVIDKFPISRPNLTFSTLTVSNMSPEDSSIYLCSVEDDDAVVIPMNTEAFFGQGTRLTVV.

CDR3 loop: CASTPGTGVNQPQHF. CDR3 nucleotides: TGTGCCAGCACCCCAGGGACAGGAGTAAATCAGCCCCAGCATTTT. V usage is TRBV9 and J usage is TRBJ1-5, with 8 bases matching TRBD1. CDR1 and CDR2 (germline): SGDLS, YYNGEE. CDR3 length equals 15 residues. Losses at the gene ends were 6 bases for V and 4 bases for J; bases not matched to a gene: 9.

This CDR3 reads CASSRLAANTGELFF. CDR3 DNA sequence: TGTGCCAGCAGCAGACTAGCGGCGAACACCGGGGAGCTGTTTTTT. The chain couples TRBV25-1 to TRBJ2-2; 9 positions agree with TRBD2. The junction had 2 bases not matched to a gene; V was cut back by 6 bases and J by 0 bases. Germline-derived CDR1 and CDR2 are MGHDK and SYGVNS. The CDR3 loop spans 15 amino acids.

The rearrangement uses TRBV6-1 and TRBJ2-7; the D gene is possibly TRBD1 (5 bases). This CDR3 is built from 13 residues. The germline CDR1 and CDR2 sequences are MNHNS and SASEGT. The V end was cut by 2 bases, the J end by 3 bases, with 8 bases between. CDR3: CASSELGDYEQYF. CDR3 coding DNA: TGTGCCAGCAGTGAATTAGGGGACTACGAGCAGTACTTC.

This chain's CDR3 is CALTGAGGIGGELFF. The CDR3 bases are TGTGCCTTGACCGGGGCAGGGGGCATCGGCGGGGAGCTGTTTTTT. V usage is TRBV30 and J usage is TRBJ2-2; 8 nucleotides agree with TRBD1. Germline V gives CDR1 GTSNPN, CDR2 SVGIG (reference sequence). The CDR3 loop spans 15 amino acids. Trimming took 7 bases from V and 7 from J; bases not matched to a gene: 14.

The chain is built from TRBV13 and TRBJ2-7, with D uncertain. Germline CDR1 PRHDT, CDR2 FYEKMQ (reference sequence). The CDR3 runs 17 residues. Trimming took 4 bases from V and 1 from J, leaving 20 bases between them. The CDR3 DNA follows: TGTGCCAGCAGCTCCCTCTCTCAATCCCAACTTTCCTACGAGCAGTACTTC. Encoded protein: CASSSLSQSQLSYEQYF.

The chain combines TRBV4-1 with TRBJ1-1; D not certain. The germline gives CDR1 MGHRA, CDR2 YSYEKL. The CDR3 has 15 residues. V dropped 4 bases and J dropped 1 base, with 13 bases sitting between them. CDR3 sequence reads: CASSLIGGQNTEAFF. The CDR3 nucleotides read TGCGCCAGCAGCCTCATCGGCGGGCAGAACACTGAAGCTTTCTTT.